A selection of T cell receptor gamma chains follows, all from one sample in a study of in vitro expanded adult blood gammadelta T cells. These TCRs are of unknown antigen specificity. TCRdb reprocessed the 5' RACE reads through CATT. The data show about 470 gamma-chain clones, around 15% seen once. The sequencing here drew on gamma-delta T cells from peripheral blood expanded in culture, taken from an in vitro culture stimulated with zoledronate. Receptor source: an adult in good health. CDR3s include the opening cysteine and the closing phenylalanine or tryptophan. The size field reads once, few, many, or a class for an expanded clone.

>TRGV9|medium-sized|TRGJP
CALWKTRQELGKKIKVF
TGTGCCTTGTGGAAGACACGTCAAGAGTTGGGCAAAAAAATCAAGGTATTT
>TRGV9|large|TRGJP
CALWEDQELGKKIKVF
TGTGCCTTGTGGGAGGATCAAGAGTTGGGCAAAAAAATCAAGGTATTT
>TRGV9|large|TRGJP
CALWEVPELGKKIKVF
TGTGCCTTGTGGGAGGTGCCTGAGTTGGGCAAAAAAATCAAGGTATTT
>TRGV9|large|TRGJP
CALWEVTELGKKIKVF
TGTGCCTTGTGGGAGGTGACCGAGTTGGGCAAAAAAATCAAGGTATTT
>TRGV9|large|TRGJP
CALWEGRELGKKIKVF
TGTGCCTTGTGGGAGGGTCGGGAGTTGGGCAAAAAAATCAAGGTATTT
>TRGV9|large|TRGJP
CALWEVQVGLGKKIKVF
TGTGCCTTGTGGGAGGTGCAGGTGGGGTTGGGCAAAAAAATCAAGGTATTT
>TRGV9|few|TRGJP
CALWEFRGLRELGKKIKVF
TGTGCCTTGTGGGAGTTTAGGGGGTTACGGGAGTTGGGCAAAAAAATCAAGGTATTT
>TRGV9|large|TRGJP
CALWEEQELGKKIKVF
TGTGCCTTGTGGGAGGAACAAGAGTTGGGCAAAAAAATCAAGGTATTT
>TRGV9|large|TRGJP
CALWEDQELGKKIKVF
TGTGCCTTGTGGGAGGACCAAGAGTTGGGCAAAAAAATCAAGGTATTT
>TRGV9|large|TRGJP
CALWEAHNLQELGKKIKVF
TGTGCCTTGTGGGAGGCCCACAATCTTCAAGAGTTGGGCAAAAAAATCAAGGTATTT
>TRGV9|large|TRGJP
CALWEVNELGKKIKVF
TGTGCCTTGTGGGAGGTGAATGAGTTGGGCAAAAAAATCAAGGTATTT
>TRGV9|few|TRGJP
CALWDPGELGKKIKVF
TGTGCCTTGTGGGACCCCGGAGAGTTGGGCAAAAAAATCAAGGTATTT
>TRGV9|large|TRGJP
CALWEVQAELGKKIKVF
TGTGCCTTGTGGGAGGTGCAGGCGGAGTTGGGCAAAAAAATCAAGGTATTT
>TRGV9|few|TRGJP
CALWEELLPLGKKIKVF
TGTGCCTTGTGGGAGGAATTGCTGCCGTTGGGCAAAAAAATCAAGGTATTT
>TRGV9|large|TRGJP
CALWEVHMKKELGKKIKVF
TGTGCCTTGTGGGAGGTGCATATGAAAAAAGAGTTGGGCAAAAAAATCAAGGTATTT
>TRGV9|large|TRGJP
CALWEDNQELGKKIKVF
TGTGCCTTGTGGGAGGATAACCAAGAGTTGGGCAAAAAAATCAAGGTATTT